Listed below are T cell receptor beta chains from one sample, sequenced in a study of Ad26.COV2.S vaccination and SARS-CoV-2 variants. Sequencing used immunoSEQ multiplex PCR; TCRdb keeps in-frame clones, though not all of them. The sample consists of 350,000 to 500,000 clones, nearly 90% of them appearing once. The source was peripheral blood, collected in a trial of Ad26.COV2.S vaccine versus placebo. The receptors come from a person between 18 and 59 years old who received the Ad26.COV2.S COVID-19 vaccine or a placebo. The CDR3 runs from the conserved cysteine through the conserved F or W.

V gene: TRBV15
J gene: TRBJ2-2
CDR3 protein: CATTASAIEGTGELFF

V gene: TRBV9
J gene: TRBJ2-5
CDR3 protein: CASSVAPRGPGETQYF

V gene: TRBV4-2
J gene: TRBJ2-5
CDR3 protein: CASSRGLAGKKETQYF

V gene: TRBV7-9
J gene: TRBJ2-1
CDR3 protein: CASSLGGGFSYNEQFF

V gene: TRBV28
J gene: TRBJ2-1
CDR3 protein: CASSTPGLATNEQFF

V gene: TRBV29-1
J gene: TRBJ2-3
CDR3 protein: CSVMRVTDTQYF

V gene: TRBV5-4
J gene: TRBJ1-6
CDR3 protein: CASSLASGTSPLHF

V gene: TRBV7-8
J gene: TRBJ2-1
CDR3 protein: CASSPRTGGYNEQFF

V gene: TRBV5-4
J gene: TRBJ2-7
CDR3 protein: CASSLGQGRSSYEQYF

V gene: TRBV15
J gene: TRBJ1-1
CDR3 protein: CATSRDYRSTEAFF

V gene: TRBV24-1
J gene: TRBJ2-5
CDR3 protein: CATSDPRETQYF

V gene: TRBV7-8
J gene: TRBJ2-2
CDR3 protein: CASSRSRNRWNTGELFF

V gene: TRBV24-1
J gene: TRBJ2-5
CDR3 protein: CATSGVDGRWETQYF

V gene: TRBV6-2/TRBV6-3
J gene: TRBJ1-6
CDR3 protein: CASTPPGQADNSPLHF

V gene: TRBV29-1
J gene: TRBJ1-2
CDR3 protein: CSVGTGEGYTF

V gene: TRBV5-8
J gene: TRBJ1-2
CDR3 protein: CASSLVGGRYGYTF

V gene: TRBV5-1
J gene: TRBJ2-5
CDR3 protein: CASSIEDRGPETQYF

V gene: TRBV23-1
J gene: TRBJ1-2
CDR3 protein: CASRDNRDSPLTYGYTF

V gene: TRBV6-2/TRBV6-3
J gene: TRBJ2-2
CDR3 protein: CASSYSSDRGITGELFF

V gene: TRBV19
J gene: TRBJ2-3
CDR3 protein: CASSSPGGPTDTQYF

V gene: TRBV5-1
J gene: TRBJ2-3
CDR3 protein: CASSLSIRGPTDTQYF

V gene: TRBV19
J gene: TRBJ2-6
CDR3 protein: CASSIDWVGANVLTF